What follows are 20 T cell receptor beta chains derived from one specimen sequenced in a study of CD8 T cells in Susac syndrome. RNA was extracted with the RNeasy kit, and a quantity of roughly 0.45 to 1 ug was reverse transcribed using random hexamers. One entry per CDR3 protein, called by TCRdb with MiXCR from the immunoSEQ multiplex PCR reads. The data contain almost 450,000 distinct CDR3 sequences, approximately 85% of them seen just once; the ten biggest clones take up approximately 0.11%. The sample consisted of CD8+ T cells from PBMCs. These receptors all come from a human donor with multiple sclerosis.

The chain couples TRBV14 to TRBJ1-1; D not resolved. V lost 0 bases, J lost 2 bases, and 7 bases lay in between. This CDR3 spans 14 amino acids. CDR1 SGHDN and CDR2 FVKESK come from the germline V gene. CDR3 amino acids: CASSQEGDNTEAFF. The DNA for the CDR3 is TGTGCCAGCAGCCAAGAGGGAGATAACACTGAAGCTTTCTTT. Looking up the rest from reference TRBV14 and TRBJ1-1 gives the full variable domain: EAGVTQFPSHSVIEKGQTVTLRCDPISGHDNLYWYRRVMGKEIKFLLHFVKESKQDESGMPNNRFLAERTGGTYSTLKVQPAELEDSGVYFCASSQEGDNTEAFFGQGTRLTVV.

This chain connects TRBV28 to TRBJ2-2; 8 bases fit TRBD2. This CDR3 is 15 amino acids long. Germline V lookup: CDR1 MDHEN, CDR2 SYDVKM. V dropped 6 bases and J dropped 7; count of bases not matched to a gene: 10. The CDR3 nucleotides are TGTGCCAGCAGCATAGGGGCACTAGCGGTCGGGGAGCTGTTTTTT. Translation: CASSIGALAVGELFF.

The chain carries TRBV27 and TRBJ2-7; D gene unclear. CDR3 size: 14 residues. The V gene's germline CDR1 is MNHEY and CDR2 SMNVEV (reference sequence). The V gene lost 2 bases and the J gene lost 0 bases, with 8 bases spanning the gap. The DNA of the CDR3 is TGTGCCAGCAGTTTAGTAGCCCGCTCCTACGAGCAGTACTTC. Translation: CASSLVARSYEQYF.

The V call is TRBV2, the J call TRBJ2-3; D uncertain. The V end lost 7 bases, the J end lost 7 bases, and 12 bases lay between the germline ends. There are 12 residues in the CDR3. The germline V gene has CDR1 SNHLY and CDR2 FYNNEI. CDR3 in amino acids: CASTGLTHTQYF. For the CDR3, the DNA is TGTGCCAGCACCGGGTTGACACATACGCAGTATTTT.

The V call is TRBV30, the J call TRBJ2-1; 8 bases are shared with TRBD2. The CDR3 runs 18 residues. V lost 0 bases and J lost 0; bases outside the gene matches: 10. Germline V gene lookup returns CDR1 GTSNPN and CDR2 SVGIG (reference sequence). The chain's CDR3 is CAWSVSLAGFSSYNEQFF. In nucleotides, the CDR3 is TGTGCCTGGAGTGTATCTCTAGCGGGCTTTAGCTCCTACAATGAGCAGTTCTTC.

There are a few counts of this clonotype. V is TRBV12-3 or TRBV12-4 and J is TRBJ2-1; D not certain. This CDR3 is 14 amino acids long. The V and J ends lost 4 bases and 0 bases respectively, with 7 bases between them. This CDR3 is CASSSASSYNEQFF. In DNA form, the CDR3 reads TGTGCCAGCAGTTCCGCCAGCTCCTACAATGAGCAGTTCTTC.

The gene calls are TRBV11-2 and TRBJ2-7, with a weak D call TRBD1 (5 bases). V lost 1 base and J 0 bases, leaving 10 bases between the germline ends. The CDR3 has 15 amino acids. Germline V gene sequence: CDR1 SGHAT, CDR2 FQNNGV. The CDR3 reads CASSLGGDLSYEQYF. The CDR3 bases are TGTGCCAGCAGCTTAGGGGGCGACCTCTCCTACGAGCAGTACTTC.

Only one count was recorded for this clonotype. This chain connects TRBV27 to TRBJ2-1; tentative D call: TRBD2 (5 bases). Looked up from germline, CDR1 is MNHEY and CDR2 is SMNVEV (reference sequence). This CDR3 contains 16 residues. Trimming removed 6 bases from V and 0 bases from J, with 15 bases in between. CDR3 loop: CASSSQLERSYNEQFF. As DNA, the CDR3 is TGTGCCAGCAGCTCACAACTAGAGCGCTCCTACAATGAGCAGTTCTTC.

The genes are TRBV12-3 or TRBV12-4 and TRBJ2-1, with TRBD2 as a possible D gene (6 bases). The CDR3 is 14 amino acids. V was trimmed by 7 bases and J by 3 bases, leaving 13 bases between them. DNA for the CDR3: TGTGCCAGCACCCTGACTAGTTTCTACAATGAGCAGTTCTTC. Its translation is CASTLTSFYNEQFF.

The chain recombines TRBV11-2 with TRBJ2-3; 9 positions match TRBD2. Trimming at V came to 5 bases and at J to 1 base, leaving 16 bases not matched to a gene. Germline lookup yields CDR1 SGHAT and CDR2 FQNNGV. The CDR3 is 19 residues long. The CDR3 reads CASSRDTFLAGEGTDTQYF. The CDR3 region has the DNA TGTGCCAGCAGCCGGGACACCTTCTTAGCGGGAGAGGGCACAGATACGCAGTATTTT.

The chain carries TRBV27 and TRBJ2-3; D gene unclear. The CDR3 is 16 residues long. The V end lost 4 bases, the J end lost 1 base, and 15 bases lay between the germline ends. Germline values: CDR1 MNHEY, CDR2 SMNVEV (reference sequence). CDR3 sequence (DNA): TGTGCCAGCAGTTCCCCGGCCCTGAGCCGCACAGATACGCAGTATTTT. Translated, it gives CASSSPALSRTDTQYF.

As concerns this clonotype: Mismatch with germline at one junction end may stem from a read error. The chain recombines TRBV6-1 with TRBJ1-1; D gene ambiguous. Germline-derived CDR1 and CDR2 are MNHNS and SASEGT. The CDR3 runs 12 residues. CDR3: CASREAATGAFF. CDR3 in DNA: TGTGCCAGCAGAGAAGCAGCGACTGGAGCTTTCTTT.

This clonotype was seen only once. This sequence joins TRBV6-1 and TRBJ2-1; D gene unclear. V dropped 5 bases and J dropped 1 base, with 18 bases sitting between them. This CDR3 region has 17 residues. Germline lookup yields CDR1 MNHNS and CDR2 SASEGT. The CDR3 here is CASSPTDRIDSYNEQFF. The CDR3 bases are TGTGCCAGCAGTCCTACCGACCGGATTGATTCCTACAATGAGCAGTTCTTC.

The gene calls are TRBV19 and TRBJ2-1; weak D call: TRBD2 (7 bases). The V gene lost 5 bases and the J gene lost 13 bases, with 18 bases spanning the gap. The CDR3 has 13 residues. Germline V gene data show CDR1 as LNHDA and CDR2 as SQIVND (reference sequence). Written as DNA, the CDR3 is TGTGCCAGTAGTGTAGGGGGGGCGGTCCTCCAGTTCTTC. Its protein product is CASSVGGAVLQFF. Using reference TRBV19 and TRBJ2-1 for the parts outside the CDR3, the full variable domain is DGGITQSPKYLFRKEGQNVTLSCEQNLNHDAMYWYRQDPGQGLRLIYYSQIVNDFQKGDIAEGYSVSREKKESFPLTVTSAQKNPTAFYLCASSVGGAVLQFFGPGTRLTVL.

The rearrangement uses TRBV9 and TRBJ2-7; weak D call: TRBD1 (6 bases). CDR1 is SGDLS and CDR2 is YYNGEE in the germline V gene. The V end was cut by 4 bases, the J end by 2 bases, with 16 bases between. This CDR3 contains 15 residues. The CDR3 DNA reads TGTGCCAGCAGCCCCTCCAGGGACATAGCCTACGAGCAGTACTTC. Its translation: CASSPSRDIAYEQYF.

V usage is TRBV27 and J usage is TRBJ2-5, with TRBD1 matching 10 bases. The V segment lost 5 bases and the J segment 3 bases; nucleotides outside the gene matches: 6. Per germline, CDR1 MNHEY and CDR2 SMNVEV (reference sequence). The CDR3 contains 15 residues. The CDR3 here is CASSATGTGEETQYF. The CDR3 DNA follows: TGTGCCAGCAGTGCTACCGGGACAGGGGAAGAGACCCAGTACTTC.

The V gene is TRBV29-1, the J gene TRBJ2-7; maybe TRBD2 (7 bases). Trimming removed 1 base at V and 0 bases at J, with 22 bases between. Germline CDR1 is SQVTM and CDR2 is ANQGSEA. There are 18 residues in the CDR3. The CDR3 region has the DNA TGCAGCGTTGAAGCGCCGGGGGGCCGGCCGCAAAGCTCCTACGAGCAGTACTTC. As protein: CSVEAPGGRPQSSYEQYF.

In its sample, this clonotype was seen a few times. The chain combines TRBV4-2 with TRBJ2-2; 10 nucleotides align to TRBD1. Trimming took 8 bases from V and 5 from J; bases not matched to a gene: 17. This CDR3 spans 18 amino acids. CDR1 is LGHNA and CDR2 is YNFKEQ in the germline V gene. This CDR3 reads CASSSDLVGTGVTGELFF. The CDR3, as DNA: TGTGCCAGCTCATCTGATTTGGTCGGGACAGGGGTTACCGGGGAGCTGTTTTTT.

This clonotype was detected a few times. The CDR3 region is CSVERASYNEQFF. CDR3 DNA sequence: TGCAGCGTTGAGCGGGCGTCCTACAATGAGCAGTTCTTC. J is TRBJ2-1 and V is TRBV29-1, with D possibly TRBD2 on 5 matching bases. The CDR3 runs to 13 residues. With 3 bases removed from V and 1 base from J, the gap between germline ends came to 7 bases. In germline, CDR1 is SQVTM, CDR2 ANQGSEA.

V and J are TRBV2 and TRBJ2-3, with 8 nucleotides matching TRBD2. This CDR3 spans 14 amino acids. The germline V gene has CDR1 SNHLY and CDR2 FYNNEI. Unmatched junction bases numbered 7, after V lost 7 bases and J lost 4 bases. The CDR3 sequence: CASTTGGDADTQYF. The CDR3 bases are TGTGCCAGCACCACGGGAGGGGACGCAGATACGCAGTATTTT.